Sequencing of this T cell receptor (beta chain) was carried out in a study of identical twins. V gave up 5 bases and J gave up 7 bases; unmatched junction bases: 10. This CDR3 has 15 amino acids. Overall study results and limits: Models predicted less out-of-frame TCR alpha sharing in monozygotic twins than was found. Cord blood beta clonotypes that were abundant carried fewer insertions, and memory repertoires showed no such trend.

This clonotype was seen a few times. Antigen specificity is unknown. MiXCR, run by TCRdb on the 5' RACE reads, gives a single entry per CDR3 protein. This sample has 1,800,000 or so distinct CDR3 sequences, with around 29% found just once. The rearrangement uses TRBV12-3 or TRBV12-4 and TRBJ1-4; 7 positions match TRBD1. Sequencing used cord blood. The sequence was obtained from a newborn girl in good health. CDR3 bases: TGTGCCAGCAGTACGCTATCAGGGGGAGGTGAAAAACTGTTTTTT. Its protein is CASSTLSGGGEKLFF.